Detailed here is one TCR beta chain. As yet, its antigen is unknown. The source of the sample is a study of T cell repertoires in cytomegalovirus infection. The overall study: Epitope selection comprised recently identified HLA-C-restricted CMV epitopes and well-studied HLA-B-restricted CMV epitopes. An indication of both CMV infection and matching HLA type came from public TCR beta signatures. The study, taken as a whole, reports: Ex vivo responses were dominated by HLA-C-restricted CMV-specific TCR beta clonotypes.

TCRdb passed the reads through MiXCR, listing each CDR3 protein once. The table lists more than 300,000 distinct CDR3 sequences, just under 35% of them singletons. With 5 bases removed from V and 5 bases from J, the gap between germline ends came to 24 bases. This CDR3 spans 17 amino acids. Germline V gene sequence: CDR1 LNHDA, CDR2 SQIVND (reference sequence). V and J are TRBV19 and TRBJ2-5, with D uncertain. The specimen was cultured PBMCs, collected from culture after CMV antigen stimulation. This clonotype was sampled from a human donor in good health (CMV status not recorded). Some clones in this sample may be carry-over from other donors' samples. The CDR3 region has the DNA TGTGCCAGTAGTCCCTCCCCCTCGTCGATCCCGAGGGAGACCCAGTACTTC. Its translation is CASSPSPSSIPRETQYF. Combining the CDR3 with reference TRBV19 and TRBJ2-5 gives the whole variable domain DGGITQSPKYLFRKEGQNVTLSCEQNLNHDAMYWYRQDPGQGLRLIYYSQIVNDFQKGDIAEGYSVSREKKESFPLTVTSAQKNPTAFYLCASSPSPSSIPRETQYFGPGTRLLVL.